One and the same sample provided the 3 T cell receptor beta chains below, sequenced in a study of OX40 agonist ivuxolimab in advanced cancers. Assay used: immunoSEQ multiplex PCR; TCRdb lists only in-frame clones, some missing. The table lists around 40,000 clones, less than 85% of them singletons. Here the sequenced sample was CD4+ or CD8+ T cells sorted from blood, taken in a trial of the OX40 agonist ivuxolimab. Every receptor here comes from an adult with an advanced solid tumor such as melanoma, head and neck, liver or kidney cancer.

The chain employs TRBV11-2 and TRBJ1-2, with unresolved D. CDR1 SGHAT and CDR2 FQNNGV come from the germline V gene. This CDR3 is 12 amino acids long. V was shortened by 1 base and J by 9 bases, with 9 bases between the two germline ends. CDR3 nucleotide sequence: TGTGCCAGCAGCTTAGGGTCAGAGAGCTACACCTTC. Amino acids: CASSLGSESYTF.

The V call is TRBV29-1, the J call TRBJ1-1, with TRBD1 matching 7 bases. Germline V gene lookup returns CDR1 SQVTM and CDR2 ANQGSEA. The CDR3 is 12 amino acids. V was clipped by 4 bases and J by 2 bases; unmatched bases: 1. CDR3 region: CSVGQGNTEAFF. The DNA for the CDR3 is TGCAGCGTTGGACAGGGTAACACTGAAGCTTTCTTT.

The table lists this clone with a few counts. The chain carries TRBV28 and TRBJ1-2, with D hard to call. CDR1 and CDR2 (germline): MDHEN, SYDVKM. V was pared by 10 bases and J by 1 base, with 10 bases between. This CDR3 contains 12 residues. CDR3 sequence reads: CATGFFNYGYTF. CDR3 nucleotides: TGTGCCACAGGATTCTTTAACTATGGCTACACCTTC.